This T cell receptor beta chain was observed in a study of cytomegalovirus exposure and HLA in healthy donors. Study outcomes and limitations: For most TCR sequences rarity was the rule, although some public TCRs occurred in many donors.

Note on this clone: Its antigen is not known.

CDR1 and CDR2 from the germline V gene are SNHLY and FYNNEI. Trimming stripped 8 bases from V and 6 bases from J, with 13 bases between. The CDR3 extends over 13 amino acids. The PCR had 60 Vbeta and 13 Jbeta primers. Libraries were prepared by immunoSEQ multiplex PCR; TCRdb keeps only in-frame clonotypes and omits some of them. The sample consists of about 120,000 clones, roughly three fifths of them appearing once. The receptor comes from a man in his forties in good health and CMV-seropositive. The V call is TRBV2, the J call TRBJ2-2, with D perhaps TRBD2 (5 bases). Sequencing was carried out using PBMCs. CDR3 amino acids: CASCMRGSGELFF. For the CDR3, the DNA is TGTGCCAGCTGCATGCGAGGGTCCGGGGAGCTGTTTTTT.